The table lists the clone carrying this T cell receptor (beta chain) with a count of one. One end of the junction varies from germline; a read error may be responsible. TCRdb fed the RT-PCR reads into MiXCR, producing one record per CDR3 protein. The table records about 680,000 distinct CDR3 sequences, about 14% of them present only once. The CDR3 is made up of 21 amino acids. The germline CDR1 and CDR2 sequences are MGHRA and YSYEKL. Sequencing used memory CD4+ T cells from blood. This receptor was taken from a female donor in good health, serving as a healthy control. The V and J genes are TRBV4-1 and TRBJ1-5; no clear D. Written as DNA, the CDR3 is TGCGCCAGCAGCCAAACCACCTCGCCTAGCGGGAGTCGGGTATACAATGAGCCCCAGCATTTT. Its translation: CASSQTTSPSGSRVYNEPQHF.